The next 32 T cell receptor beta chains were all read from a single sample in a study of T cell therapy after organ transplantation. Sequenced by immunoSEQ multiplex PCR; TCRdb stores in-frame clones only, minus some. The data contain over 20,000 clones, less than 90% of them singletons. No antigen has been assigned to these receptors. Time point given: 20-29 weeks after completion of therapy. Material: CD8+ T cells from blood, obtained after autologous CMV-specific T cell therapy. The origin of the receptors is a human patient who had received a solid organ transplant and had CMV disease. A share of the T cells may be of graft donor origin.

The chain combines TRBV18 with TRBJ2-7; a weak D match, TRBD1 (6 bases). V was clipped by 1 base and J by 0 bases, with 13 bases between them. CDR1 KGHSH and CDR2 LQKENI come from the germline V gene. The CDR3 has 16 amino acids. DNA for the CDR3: TGTGCCAGCTCACCACTAGAGGGGGAAACCTCCTACGAGCAGTACTTC. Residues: CASSPLEGETSYEQYF.

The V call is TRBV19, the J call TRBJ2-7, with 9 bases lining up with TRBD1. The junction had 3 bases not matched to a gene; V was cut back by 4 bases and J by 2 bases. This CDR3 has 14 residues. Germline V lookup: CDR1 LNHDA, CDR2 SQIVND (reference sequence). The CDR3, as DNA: TGTGCCAGTAGTACCTACAGGGGGCCCTACGAGCAGTACTTC. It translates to CASSTYRGPYEQYF.

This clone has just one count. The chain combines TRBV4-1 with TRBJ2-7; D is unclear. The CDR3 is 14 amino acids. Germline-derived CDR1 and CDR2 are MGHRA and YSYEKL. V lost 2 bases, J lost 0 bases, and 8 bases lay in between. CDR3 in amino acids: CASSQLTSSYEQYF. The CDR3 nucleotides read TGCGCCAGCAGCCAATTAACGAGCTCCTACGAGCAGTACTTC.

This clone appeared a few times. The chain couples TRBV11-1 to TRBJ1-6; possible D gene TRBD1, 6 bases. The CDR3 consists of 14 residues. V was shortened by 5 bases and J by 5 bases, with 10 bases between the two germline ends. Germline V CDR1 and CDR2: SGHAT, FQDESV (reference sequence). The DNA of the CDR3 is TGTGCCAGCAGCGTCAGGGGAAATAATTCACCCCTCCACTTT. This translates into CASSVRGNNSPLHF.

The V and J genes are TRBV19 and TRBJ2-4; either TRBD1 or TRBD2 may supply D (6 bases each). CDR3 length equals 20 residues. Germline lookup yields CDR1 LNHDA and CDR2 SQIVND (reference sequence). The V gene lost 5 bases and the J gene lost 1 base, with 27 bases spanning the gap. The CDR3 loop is CASSPNPGEVWSLAKNIQYF. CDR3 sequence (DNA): TGTGCCAGTAGTCCCAATCCAGGGGAGGTCTGGAGTCTGGCCAAAAACATTCAGTACTTC.

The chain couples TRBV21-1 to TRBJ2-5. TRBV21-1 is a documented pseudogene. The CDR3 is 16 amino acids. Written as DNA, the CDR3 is TGTGCCAGCAGCAGTACCCGGACCCCGCGCCAAGAGACCCAGTACTTC. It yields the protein CASSSTRTPRQETQYF.

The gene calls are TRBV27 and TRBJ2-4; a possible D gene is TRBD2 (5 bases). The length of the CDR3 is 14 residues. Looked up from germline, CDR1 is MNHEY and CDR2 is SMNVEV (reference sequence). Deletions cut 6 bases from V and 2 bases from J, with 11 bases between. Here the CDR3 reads CASSYAGSKNIQYF. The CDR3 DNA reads TGTGCCAGCAGCTACGCGGGTTCCAAAAACATTCAGTACTTC.

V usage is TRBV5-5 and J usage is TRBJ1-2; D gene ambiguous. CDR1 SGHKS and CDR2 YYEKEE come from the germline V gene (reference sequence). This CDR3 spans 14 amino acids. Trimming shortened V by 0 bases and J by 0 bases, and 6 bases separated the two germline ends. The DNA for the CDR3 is TGTGCCAGCAGCTTGGCCGGGGCTAACTATGGCTACACCTTC. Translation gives CASSLAGANYGYTF. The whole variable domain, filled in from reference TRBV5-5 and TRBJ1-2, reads DAGVTQSPTHLIKTRGQQVTLRCSPISGHKSVSWYQQVLGQGPQFIFQYYEKEERGRGNFPDRFSARQFPNYSSELNVNALLLGDSALYLCASSLAGANYGYTFGSGTRLTVV.

CDR3 residues: CASSRLSKGGNEQFF. The CDR3 nucleotides read TGTGCCAGCTCACGGTTGTCGAAGGGAGGGAATGAGCAGTTCTTC. V and J are TRBV18 and TRBJ2-1, with 7 bases matching TRBD2. Trimming removed 4 bases from V and 7 bases from J; junction bases left unmatched: 10. The CDR3 loop spans 15 amino acids. CDR1 is KGHSH and CDR2 is LQKENI in the germline V gene.

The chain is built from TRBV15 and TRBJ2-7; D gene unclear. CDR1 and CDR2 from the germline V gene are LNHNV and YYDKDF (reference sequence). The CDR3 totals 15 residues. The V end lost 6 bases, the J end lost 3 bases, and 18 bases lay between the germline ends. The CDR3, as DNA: TGTGCCACCAGTTATACAAGAACACCAGACTACGAGCAGTACTTC. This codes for CATSYTRTPDYEQYF.

CDR3 sequence (DNA): TGTGCCAGCAGCTTAACCGGCGGGAGGGCTGATGAGCAGTTCTTC. Protein product: CASSLTGGRADEQFF. This sequence joins TRBV7-3 and TRBJ2-1, with 9 bases lining up with TRBD2. The CDR3 sequence is 15 residues long. Germline V gene data show CDR1 as SGHTA and CDR2 as FQGTGA. V lost 0 bases to trimming and J lost 8 bases; unmatched junction nucleotides: 5.

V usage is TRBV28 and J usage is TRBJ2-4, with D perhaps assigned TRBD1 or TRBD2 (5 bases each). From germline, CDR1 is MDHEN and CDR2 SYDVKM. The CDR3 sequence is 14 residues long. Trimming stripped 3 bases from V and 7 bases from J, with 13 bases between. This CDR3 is CASSFLGTTNIQYF. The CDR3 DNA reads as TGTGCCAGCAGTTTTCTGGGGACGACGAACATTCAGTACTTC.

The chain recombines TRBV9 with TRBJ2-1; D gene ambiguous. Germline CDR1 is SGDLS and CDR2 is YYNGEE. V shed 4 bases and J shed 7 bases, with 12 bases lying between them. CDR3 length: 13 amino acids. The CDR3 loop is CASSPGGLNEQFF. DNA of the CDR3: TGTGCCAGCAGCCCCGGTGGGTTGAATGAGCAGTTCTTC.

The DNA for the CDR3 is TGTGCCAGCAGCTTAGACCTAGCGGGCCCCACAGATACGCAGTATTTT. It translates to CASSLDLAGPTDTQYF. V is TRBV7-2 and J is TRBJ2-3, with 8 positions matching TRBD2. V lost 1 base and J lost 2; bases outside the gene matches: 5. In germline, CDR1 is SGHTA, CDR2 FQGNSA. The CDR3 sequence is 16 residues long.

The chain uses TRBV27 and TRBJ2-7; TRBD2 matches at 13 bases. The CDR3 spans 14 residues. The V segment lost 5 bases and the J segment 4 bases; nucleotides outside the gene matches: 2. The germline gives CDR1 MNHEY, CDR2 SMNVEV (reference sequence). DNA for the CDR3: TGTGCCAGCAGTCAGGGACTAGCGGGATACGAGCAGTACTTC. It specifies CASSQGLAGYEQYF.

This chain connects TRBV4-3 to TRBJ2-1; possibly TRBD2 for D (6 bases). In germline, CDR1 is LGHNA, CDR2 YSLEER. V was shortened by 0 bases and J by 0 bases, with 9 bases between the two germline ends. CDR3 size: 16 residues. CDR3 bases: TGCGCCAGCAGCCAAGAGGGGACTTACTCCTACAATGAGCAGTTCTTC. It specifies CASSQEGTYSYNEQFF.

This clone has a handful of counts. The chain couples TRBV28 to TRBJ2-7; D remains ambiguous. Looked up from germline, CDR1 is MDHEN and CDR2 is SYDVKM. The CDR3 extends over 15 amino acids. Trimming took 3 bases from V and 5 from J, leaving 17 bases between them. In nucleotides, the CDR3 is TGTGCCAGCAGTTTGTTTGGGATCACTCTACACGAGCAGTACTTC. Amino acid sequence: CASSLFGITLHEQYF.

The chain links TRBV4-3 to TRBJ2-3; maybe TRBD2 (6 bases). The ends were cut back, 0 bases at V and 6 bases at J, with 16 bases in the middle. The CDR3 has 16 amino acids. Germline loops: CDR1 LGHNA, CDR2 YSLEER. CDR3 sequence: CASSQDFAGPADTQYF. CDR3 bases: TGCGCCAGCAGCCAAGATTTTGCGGGGCCCGCCGATACGCAGTATTTT.

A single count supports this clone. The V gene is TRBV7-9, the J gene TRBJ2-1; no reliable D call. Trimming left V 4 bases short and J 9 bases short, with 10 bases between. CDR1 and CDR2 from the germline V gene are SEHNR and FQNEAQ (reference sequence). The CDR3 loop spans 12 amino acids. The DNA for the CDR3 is TGTGCCAGCAGCTCCCACGGCGGTGAGCAGTTCTTC. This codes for CASSSHGGEQFF.

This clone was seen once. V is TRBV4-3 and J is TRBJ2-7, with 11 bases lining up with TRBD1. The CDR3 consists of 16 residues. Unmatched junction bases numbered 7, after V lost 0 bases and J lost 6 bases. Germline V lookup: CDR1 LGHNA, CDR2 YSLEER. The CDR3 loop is CASSQELWTGGSEQYF. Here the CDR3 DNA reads TGCGCCAGCAGCCAAGAACTTTGGACAGGGGGCTCCGAGCAGTACTTC.

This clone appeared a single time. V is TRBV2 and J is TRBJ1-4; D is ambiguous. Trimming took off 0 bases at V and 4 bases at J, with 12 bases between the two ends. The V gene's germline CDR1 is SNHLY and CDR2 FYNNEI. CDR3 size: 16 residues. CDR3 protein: CASSEALKTSNEKLFF. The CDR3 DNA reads TGTGCCAGCAGTGAAGCGCTTAAGACAAGTAATGAAAAACTGTTTTTT.

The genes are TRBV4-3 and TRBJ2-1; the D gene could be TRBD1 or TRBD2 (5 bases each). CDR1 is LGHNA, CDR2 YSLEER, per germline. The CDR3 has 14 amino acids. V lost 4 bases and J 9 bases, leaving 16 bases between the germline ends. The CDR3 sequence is CASSPRGRTGEQFF. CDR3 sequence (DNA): TGCGCCAGCAGCCCGAGGGGAAGAACCGGTGAGCAGTTCTTC.

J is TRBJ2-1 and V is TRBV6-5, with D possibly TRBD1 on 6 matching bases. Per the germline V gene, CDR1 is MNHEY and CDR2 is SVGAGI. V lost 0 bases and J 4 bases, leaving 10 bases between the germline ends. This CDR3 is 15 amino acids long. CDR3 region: CASSYSQGRYNEQFF. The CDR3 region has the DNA TGTGCCAGCAGTTACTCACAGGGACGATACAATGAGCAGTTCTTC.

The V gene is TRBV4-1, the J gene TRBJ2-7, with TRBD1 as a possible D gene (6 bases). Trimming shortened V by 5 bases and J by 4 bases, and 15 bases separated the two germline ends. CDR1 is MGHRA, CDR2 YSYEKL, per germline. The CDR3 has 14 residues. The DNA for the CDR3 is TGCGCCAGCAGCTACTCCAGGGGTGGGTACGAGCAGTACTTC. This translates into CASSYSRGGYEQYF.

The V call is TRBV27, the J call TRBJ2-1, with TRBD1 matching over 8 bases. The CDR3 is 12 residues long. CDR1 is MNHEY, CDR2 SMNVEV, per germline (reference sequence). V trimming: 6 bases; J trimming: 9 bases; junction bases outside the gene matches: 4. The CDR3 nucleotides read TGTGCCAGCAGCACACAGGGGGTTGAGCAGTTCTTC. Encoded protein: CASSTQGVEQFF.

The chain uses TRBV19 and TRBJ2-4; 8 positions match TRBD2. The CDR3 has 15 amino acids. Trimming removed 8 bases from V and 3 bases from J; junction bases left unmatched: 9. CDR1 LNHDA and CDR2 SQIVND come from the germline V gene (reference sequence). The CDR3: CASPRGAPVKNIQYF. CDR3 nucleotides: TGTGCCAGTCCGCGGGGGGCGCCCGTCAAAAACATTCAGTACTTC.

In nucleotides, the CDR3 is TGCGCCAGCAGCCCTGACAGGGCGAAGTACGAGCAGTACTTC. It is translated as CASSPDRAKYEQYF. J is TRBJ2-7 and V is TRBV4-3; 7 bases line up with TRBD1. There are 14 residues in the CDR3. The J segment lost 4 bases and the V segment lost 4 bases, leaving 7 bases of the junction unmatched. Looked up from germline, CDR1 is LGHNA and CDR2 is YSLEER.

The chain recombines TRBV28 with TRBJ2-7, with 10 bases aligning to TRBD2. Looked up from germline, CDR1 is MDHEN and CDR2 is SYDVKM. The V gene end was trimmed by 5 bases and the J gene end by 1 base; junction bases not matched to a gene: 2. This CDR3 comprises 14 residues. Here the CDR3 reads CASSLLAGSYEQYF. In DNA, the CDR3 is TGTGCCAGCAGTCTACTAGCGGGGTCCTACGAGCAGTACTTC.

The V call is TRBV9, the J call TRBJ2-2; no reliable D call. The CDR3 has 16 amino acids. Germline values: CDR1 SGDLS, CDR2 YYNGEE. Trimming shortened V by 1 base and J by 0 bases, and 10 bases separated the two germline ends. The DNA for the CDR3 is TGTGCCAGCAGCGTAAGTCCCGAGACGAACACCGGGGAGCTGTTTTTT. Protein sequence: CASSVSPETNTGELFF.

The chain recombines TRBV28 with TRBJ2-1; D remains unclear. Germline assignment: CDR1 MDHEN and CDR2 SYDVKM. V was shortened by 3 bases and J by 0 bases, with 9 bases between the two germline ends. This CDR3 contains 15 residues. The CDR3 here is CASSFRVSSYNEQFF. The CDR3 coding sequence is TGTGCCAGCAGTTTTAGAGTAAGCTCCTACAATGAGCAGTTCTTC.

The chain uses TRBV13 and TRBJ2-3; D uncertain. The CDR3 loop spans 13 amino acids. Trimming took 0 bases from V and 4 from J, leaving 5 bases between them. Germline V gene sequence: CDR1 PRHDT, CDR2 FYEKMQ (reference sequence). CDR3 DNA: TGTGCCAGCAGCTTAGGAGGACCAGATACGCAGTATTTT. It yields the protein CASSLGGPDTQYF.

The CDR3 DNA is TGTGCCTGGAGTCCCCCCCTACCCCGGGGTTATGGCTACACCTTC. This gives the protein CAWSPPLPRGYGYTF. The chain employs TRBV30 and TRBJ1-2; D gene ambiguous. The germline gives CDR1 GTSNPN, CDR2 SVGIG (reference sequence). This CDR3 spans 15 amino acids. V was trimmed by 2 bases and J by 5 bases, leaving 18 bases between them. Looking up the rest from reference TRBV30 and TRBJ1-2 gives the full variable domain: SQTIHQWPATLVQPVGSPLSLECTVEGTSNPNLYWYRQAAGRGLQLLFYSVGIGQISSEVPQNLSASRPQDRQFILSSKKLLLSDSGFYLCAWSPPLPRGYGYTFGSGTRLTVV.